The source of this T cell receptor (beta chain) is a study of blood T cell repertoires in COVID-19. Across the study: Material from acute and convalescent COVID-19 was sourced from the United States, Italy and Spain. T cells, B-cell-depleted T cells, or PBMCs supplied cDNA or gDNA.

The CDR3 has 12 residues. V was clipped by 5 bases and J by 6 bases, with 9 bases between them. Germline V gives CDR1 SEHNR, CDR2 FQNEAQ (reference sequence). Authors' methods: Counts of nucleated cells, estimated from reference gene primer amplification, were obtained. Measured with immunoSEQ multiplex PCR; TCRdb has only the in-frame clones, and not every one. V, J and clone size derive from that table, while D and trimming were established from the DNA sequence. The data show under 75,000 clones, 75% to 85% seen once. Sequencing was carried out using peripheral blood. The rearrangement uses TRBV7-9 and TRBJ2-3; D is ambiguous. The receptor comes from a man aged 70-80 years who had recovered from COVID-19. CDR3 sequence reads: CASSPSVDTQYF. CDR3 bases: TGTGCCAGCAGCCCCTCAGTCGATACGCAGTATTTT.